Presented here are 24 T cell receptor beta chains from one specimen sequenced in a study of cytomegalovirus exposure and HLA in healthy donors. The PCR used 60 Vbeta and 13 Jbeta primers. Assay used: immunoSEQ multiplex PCR; TCRdb lists only in-frame clones, some missing. The sample carries 35,000 to 50,000 clones, roughly 80% recorded once. Sequences were obtained from PBMCs. The source of these receptors is a man aged 50 to 59 in good health and CMV-seronegative.

The genes are TRBV7-2 and TRBJ2-3, with D possibly matching TRBD2 (6 bases). The CDR3 contains 15 residues. Germline lookup yields CDR1 SGHTA and CDR2 FQGNSA. V was shortened by 4 bases and J by 3 bases, with 14 bases between the two germline ends. CDR3 amino acids: CASSWVGGATDTQYF. The DNA of the CDR3 is TGTGCCAGCAGCTGGGTCGGGGGAGCAACAGATACGCAGTATTTT.

This clone came up a few times. This rearrangement joins TRBV30 to TRBJ2-3; D is unclear. CDR3 length: 13 residues. Germline loops: CDR1 GTSNPN, CDR2 SVGIG (reference sequence). The ends were cut back, 4 bases at V and 8 bases at J, with 16 bases in the middle. CDR3 coding DNA: TGTGCCTGGACCGCCAGAGACGACTTTACGCAGTATTTT. The encoded protein is CAWTARDDFTQYF. Based on the CDR3 plus reference TRBV30 and TRBJ2-3, the full variable domain is SQTIHQWPATLVQPVGSPLSLECTVEGTSNPNLYWYRQAAGRGLQLLFYSVGIGQISSEVPQNLSASRPQDRQFILSSKKLLLSDSGFYLCAWTARDDFTQYFGPGTRLTVL.

The genes are TRBV2 and TRBJ2-7, with a possible D match to TRBD1 (6 bases). Germline CDR1 SNHLY, CDR2 FYNNEI. V lost 9 bases to trimming and J lost 1 base, with 13 bases between them. The CDR3 has 13 residues. CDR3 amino acids: CASQGGQSYEQYF. The CDR3 nucleotides are TGTGCCAGTCAAGGGGGACAATCCTACGAGCAGTACTTC.

The gene calls are TRBV7-2 and TRBJ2-1; 11 positions match TRBD1. The V gene end was trimmed by 0 bases and the J gene end by 13 bases; junction bases not matched to a gene: 5. Germline-derived CDR1 and CDR2 are SGHTA and FQGNSA. CDR3 size: 14 residues. The CDR3 protein is CASSLAGTGGLQFF. The DNA of the CDR3 is TGTGCCAGCAGCTTAGCCGGGACAGGGGGATTACAGTTCTTC.

This clone was seen a handful of times. The V call is TRBV7-2, the J call TRBJ2-5, with a weak D call TRBD2 (5 bases). V was pared by 3 bases and J by 1 base, with 15 bases between. The germline V gene encodes CDR1 SGHTA and CDR2 FQGNSA. This CDR3 comprises 16 residues. This CDR3 is CASSFPRDEVQETQYF. As DNA, the CDR3 is TGTGCCAGCAGCTTCCCCCGGGATGAAGTCCAAGAGACCCAGTACTTC.

There are a few counts of this clone. The V call is TRBV6-5, the J call TRBJ1-1; D uncertain. The germline V gene encodes CDR1 MNHEY and CDR2 SVGAGI. The CDR3 sequence is 14 residues long. V gave up 10 bases and J gave up 1 base, with 16 bases separating them. Here the CDR3 reads CATKVRRENTEAFF. CDR3 nucleotides: TGTGCCACCAAGGTACGGCGGGAGAACACTGAAGCTTTCTTT.

V and J are TRBV28 and TRBJ2-3, with 10 positions matching TRBD2. Trimming took 7 bases from V and 8 from J; bases not matched to a gene: 15. There are 16 residues in the CDR3. In germline, CDR1 is MDHEN, CDR2 SYDVKM. As DNA, the CDR3 is TGTGCCAGCACCCTTCCGGCTAGCGGGAGTCTCGGTACGCAGTATTTT. This encodes CASTLPASGSLGTQYF.

The sample holds a few counts of this clone. The chain joins TRBV7-2 to TRBJ2-3; perhaps TRBD1 as D (5 bases). The germline V gene has CDR1 SGHTA and CDR2 FQGNSA. The CDR3 is 15 amino acids. V lost 5 bases and J 0 bases, leaving 12 bases between the germline ends. The CDR3 region has the DNA TGTGCCAGCAGCCCCATTGGGGCTAGCACAGATACGCAGTATTTT. This encodes CASSPIGASTDTQYF.

The table lists this clone with a count of one. J is TRBJ2-7 and V is TRBV6-1; 12 positions match TRBD2. V lost 5 bases, J lost 2 bases, and 4 bases stayed unmatched. Germline values: CDR1 MNHNS, CDR2 SASEGT. The CDR3 spans 15 residues. CDR3 bases: TGTGCCAGCAGTTGGACTAGCGGGGACACCTACGAGCAGTACTTC. Residues: CASSWTSGDTYEQYF.

The chain has TRBV4-3 and TRBJ2-3; D unclear. Germline V gene sequence: CDR1 LGHNA, CDR2 YSLEER. V lost 4 bases, J lost 1 base, and 9 bases lay in between. CDR3 length: 14 amino acids. The CDR3, as DNA: TGCGCCAGCAGCCCGAGGAGCGGCACAGATACGCAGTATTTT. Protein product: CASSPRSGTDTQYF.

The V call is TRBV10-1, the J call TRBJ1-1; D not resolved. V was cut by 5 bases and J by 9 bases, with 13 bases left in between. Looked up from germline, CDR1 is WNHNN and CDR2 is SYGVQD (reference sequence). The CDR3 runs to 12 residues. The CDR3 loop is CASSHSGKKAFF. DNA for the CDR3: TGCGCCAGCAGTCACTCGGGTAAGAAAGCTTTCTTT.

The rearrangement links TRBV11-1 to TRBJ2-2, with 8 bases lining up with TRBD1. This CDR3 has 16 amino acids. In germline, CDR1 is SGHAT, CDR2 FQDESV (reference sequence). V trimming: 4 bases; J trimming: 0 bases; junction bases outside the gene matches: 4. In nucleotides, the CDR3 is TGTGCCAGCAGCTACCGGACAGGGCCGAACACCGGGGAGCTGTTTTTT. Protein: CASSYRTGPNTGELFF.

This sequence joins TRBV11-1 and TRBJ2-2; 7 bases are a match to TRBD1. Germline CDR1 is SGHAT and CDR2 is FQDESV (reference sequence). V trimming: 5 bases; J trimming: 2 bases; junction bases outside the gene matches: 8. CDR3 length equals 16 residues. The CDR3 DNA reads TGTGCCAGCAGCCAAGGGACAGAGATAAACACCGGGGAGCTGTTTTTT. Its translation is CASSQGTEINTGELFF.

CDR3 protein: CASRGTSPYGYTF. The CDR3 nucleotides read TGTGCCAGCCGGGGGACGAGCCCCTATGGCTACACCTTC. The V call is TRBV2, the J call TRBJ1-2; TRBD1 is a possible D gene (5 bases). Trimming stripped 8 bases from V and 4 bases from J, with 14 bases between. This CDR3 is built from 13 residues. CDR1 SNHLY and CDR2 FYNNEI come from the germline V gene.

This clone has a single count. The V gene is TRBV9, the J gene TRBJ1-5; tentatively, D is TRBD1 (5 bases). CDR1 and CDR2 from the germline V gene are SGDLS and YYNGEE. Trimming stripped 0 bases from V and 6 bases from J, with 10 bases between. The CDR3 is 14 amino acids. The CDR3 sequence is CASSVGQGAQPQHF. Here the CDR3 DNA reads TGTGCCAGCAGCGTAGGGCAGGGCGCTCAGCCCCAGCATTTT. Filled out from reference TRBV9 and TRBJ1-5, the complete variable domain reads DSGVTQTPKHLITATGQRVTLRCSPRSGDLSVYWYQQSLDQGLQFLIQYYNGEERAKGNILERFSAQQFPDLHSELNLSSLELGDSALYFCASSVGQGAQPQHFGDGTRLSIL.

The chain joins TRBV20-1 to TRBJ2-1; possibly TRBD2 for D (6 bases). Trimming left V 1 base short and J 9 bases short, with 7 bases between. The CDR3 runs to 11 residues. Germline V lookup: CDR1 DFQATT, CDR2 SNEGSKA (reference sequence). Here the CDR3 reads CSARGRAEQFF. DNA for the CDR3: TGCAGTGCTAGAGGGAGGGCTGAGCAGTTCTTC.

In the case of this clone: One junction end disagrees with the germline gene, perhaps due to a read error. Additional DNA sequences in this sample encode the identical CDR3. The V call is TRBV4-1, the J call TRBJ2-1; 12 positions agree with TRBD2. The germline gives CDR1 MGHRA, CDR2 YSYEKL. The CDR3 loop spans 19 amino acids. The CDR3 here is CASSQVTLAGGPTYNEQFF. The CDR3 nucleotides read TGCGCCAGCAGCCAAGTTACCCTAGCGGGAGGGCCGACCTATAATGAGCAGTTCTTC.

This clone appeared a few times. The rearrangement uses TRBV6-6 and TRBJ1-4, with D perhaps matching TRBD1 (5 bases). Germline CDR1 and CDR2: MNHNY and SVGAGI (reference sequence). The length of the CDR3 is 11 residues. The V and J ends lost 5 bases and 14 bases respectively, with 12 bases between them. CDR3 region: CASSASRDLFF. As DNA, the CDR3 is TGTGCCAGCAGTGCATCCAGGGATCTGTTTTTT.

In the case of this clone: Different DNA sequences within this sample yield the same CDR3. The chain couples TRBV28 to TRBJ2-7, with unresolved D. The germline V gene encodes CDR1 MDHEN and CDR2 SYDVKM. The CDR3 spans 13 residues. The V end was cut by 1 base, the J end by 0 bases, with 4 bases between. CDR3 protein: CASSLSVSYEQYF. DNA of the CDR3: TGTGCCAGCAGTTTATCCGTCTCCTACGAGCAGTACTTC.

J is TRBJ1-6 and V is TRBV9, with D possibly being TRBD1 (6 bases). Trimming took 5 bases from V and 5 from J, leaving 11 bases between them. The germline V gene encodes CDR1 SGDLS and CDR2 YYNGEE. This CDR3 has 14 residues. The CDR3 here is CASSLGQNNSPLHF. The CDR3 nucleotides read TGTGCCAGCAGTCTTGGACAGAATAATTCACCCCTCCACTTT.

The genes are TRBV4-1 and TRBJ2-3, with 8 bases identical to TRBD2. V gave up 0 bases and J gave up 2 bases; unmatched junction bases: 10. This CDR3 region has 18 residues. Germline V lookup: CDR1 MGHRA, CDR2 YSYEKL. CDR3 sequence reads: CASSQDEAFSGDTDTQYF. As DNA, the CDR3 is TGCGCCAGCAGCCAAGACGAAGCCTTTAGCGGGGACACAGATACGCAGTATTTT.

The V and J genes are TRBV2 and TRBJ1-1; 8 nucleotides agree with TRBD1. The CDR3 length is 13 residues. CDR1 and CDR2 from the germline V gene are SNHLY and FYNNEI. V shed 6 bases, J shed 4 bases, and the junction held 4 bases outside the gene matches. The CDR3, as DNA: TGTGCCAGCAGGACAGGGGAGCGCACTGAAGCTTTCTTT. Amino acid sequence: CASRTGERTEAFF.

CDR3 coding DNA: TGCAGCGTTGAAGGAGGTGTTGGGGGACATTATGGGGCCAACGTCCTGACTTTC. It codes for CSVEGGVGGHYGANVLTF. This chain uses TRBV29-1 with TRBJ2-6; D might be TRBD1 (6 bases). Trimming shortened V by 1 base and J by 3 bases, and 19 bases separated the two germline ends. Per germline, CDR1 SQVTM and CDR2 ANQGSEA. The CDR3 totals 18 residues.

V is TRBV4-3 and J is TRBJ1-1, with a tentative D call TRBD1 (6 bases). The CDR3 is 14 amino acids. V shed 4 bases and J shed 5 bases, with 14 bases lying between them. Germline V gene lookup returns CDR1 LGHNA and CDR2 YSLEER. The chain's CDR3 is CASSLEQGRTEAFF. The CDR3 nucleotides read TGCGCCAGCAGCCTTGAACAGGGTAGGACTGAAGCTTTCTTT.